The clone carrying this TCR beta chain was observed a few times. As yet, its antigen is unknown. The sample is drawn from a study of T cell repertoires in cytomegalovirus infection. Study context: Peptides in the study included HLA-C-restricted and HLA-B-restricted CMV epitopes. Indicated by public TCR beta signatures were CMV infection and matching HLA type.

The CDR3 extends over 13 amino acids. The germline V and J ends were trimmed by 4 bases and 6 bases, with 12 bases remaining between them. Germline assignment: CDR1 ENHRY and CDR2 SYGVKD. Broader study findings: HLA-C-restricted CMV clonotypes gave the most frequent clonotype in two of eight donors. Cumulative frequency (of public TCR beta family members) identified carriers of CMV plus the relevant HLA.

TCRdb fed the reads into MiXCR, producing one record per CDR3 protein. The top ten clones hold roughly 50% of a sample with about 83,000 distinct CDR3 sequences, approximately 24% of them seen once. The sequencing used CD8+ T cells from cultured PBMCs, collected from culture after CMV antigen stimulation. The receptor was derived from a human donor in good health (CMV status not recorded). Some clones in this sample may be carry-over from other donors' samples. This sequence joins TRBV10-3 and TRBJ1-1; D is ambiguous. Here the CDR3 reads CAISGVLQPEAFF. The CDR3 DNA follows: TGTGCCATCAGTGGGGTTCTGCAACCTGAAGCTTTCTTT.